What follows are 13 T cell receptor beta chains derived from one specimen sequenced in a study of cytomegalovirus exposure and HLA in healthy donors. Researchers ran the PCR with 60 Vbeta and 13 Jbeta primers. Method: immunoSEQ multiplex PCR; TCRdb's copy keeps in-frame clones and lacks some. The sample contains 100,000 to 150,000 clones, about four fifths of which appear only once. Input material: PBMCs. The receptors were gathered from a female donor in good health and CMV-seropositive.

This clone occurred a few times. V is TRBV14 and J is TRBJ2-7, with 7 positions matching TRBD1. Germline V gene data show CDR1 as SGHDN and CDR2 as FVKESK. With 3 bases clipped from V and 4 bases from J, the junction kept 6 bases outside the gene matches. The CDR3 loop spans 14 amino acids. This CDR3 reads CASSHPGTEYEQYF. The DNA of the CDR3 is TGTGCCAGCAGCCACCCCGGGACAGAGTACGAGCAGTACTTC.

The chain carries TRBV5-1 and TRBJ2-7; 7 positions match TRBD1. CDR1 and CDR2 (germline): SGHRS, YFSETQ. Trimming took 2 bases from V and 5 from J; bases not matched to a gene: 7. The CDR3 is 14 amino acids. The CDR3 DNA reads TGCGCCAGCAGCTTCACCAAAACAGGGGACGAGCAGTACTTC. It codes for CASSFTKTGDEQYF.

The V call is TRBV6-6, the J call TRBJ1-5; 7 bases are a match to TRBD1. The length of the CDR3 is 14 residues. Trimming cost V 5 bases and J 7 bases; bases outside gene matches: 8. Germline assignment: CDR1 MNHNY and CDR2 SVGAGI (reference sequence). The CDR3 DNA is TGTGCCAGCAGTGTGCGGGACAGTAGGCAGCCCCAGCATTTT. It codes for CASSVRDSRQPQHF.

The chain is built from TRBV6-4 and TRBJ2-3; D is ambiguous. This CDR3 is built from 13 residues. V was pared by 0 bases and J by 4 bases, with 5 bases between. Germline V CDR1 and CDR2: MRHNA, SNTAGT. CDR3 in DNA: TGTGCCAGCAGTGACTCGGCCTCAGATACGCAGTATTTT. It specifies CASSDSASDTQYF.

The chain has TRBV30 and TRBJ1-3; D is unresolved. Trimming shortened V by 2 bases and J by 0 bases, and 14 bases separated the two germline ends. Per germline, CDR1 GTSNPN and CDR2 SVGIG (reference sequence). This CDR3 comprises 16 residues. The CDR3 DNA reads as TGTGCCTGGAGTACTAGCCGGGTGGGCTCTGGAAACACCATATATTTT. Residues: CAWSTSRVGSGNTIYF.

The V call is TRBV19, the J call TRBJ2-5; D may be TRBD1 (6 bases). Germline-derived CDR1 and CDR2 are LNHDA and SQIVND (reference sequence). The germline V and J ends were trimmed by 3 bases and 10 bases, with 15 bases remaining between them. The CDR3 has 13 residues. CDR3 loop: CASSILGAYGQYF. CDR3 nucleotide sequence: TGTGCCAGTAGTATTCTGGGGGCATATGGCCAGTACTTC. The entire variable domain, with the rest obtained from reference TRBV19 and TRBJ2-5, is as follows: DGGITQSPKYLFRKEGQNVTLSCEQNLNHDAMYWYRQDPGQGLRLIYYSQIVNDFQKGDIAEGYSVSREKKESFPLTVTSAQKNPTAFYLCASSILGAYGQYFGPGTRLLVL.

The gene calls are TRBV6-5 and TRBJ2-7; TRBD2 is a possible D gene (6 bases). The length of the CDR3 is 15 residues. The V end was cut by 6 bases, the J end by 0 bases, with 15 bases between. The germline CDR1 and CDR2 sequences are MNHEY and SVGAGI. The CDR3, as DNA: TGTGCCAGCAGGTCTGGCGGGACGGCCTCCTACGAGCAGTACTTC. Translated, it gives CASRSGGTASYEQYF.

The chain couples TRBV7-2 to TRBJ1-1, with no clear D. The V end was cut by 1 base, the J end by 0 bases, with 9 bases between. Germline assignment: CDR1 SGHTA and CDR2 FQGNSA. This CDR3 contains 15 residues. CDR3 loop: CASSLEAVLNTEAFF. In DNA form, the CDR3 reads TGTGCCAGCAGCTTAGAGGCGGTTTTGAACACTGAAGCTTTCTTT.

This chain uses TRBV4-3 with TRBJ1-1; D call uncertain. Trimming left V 0 bases short and J 3 bases short, with 8 bases between. CDR3 length: 14 residues. Germline CDR1 and CDR2: LGHNA and YSLEER. In DNA form, the CDR3 reads TGCGCCAGCAGCCAAGAGCCCGGAGACACTGAAGCTTTCTTT. Amino acid sequence: CASSQEPGDTEAFF.

This rearrangement joins TRBV9 to TRBJ1-2; D perhaps matches TRBD1 (6 bases). This CDR3 has 19 residues. Germline values: CDR1 SGDLS, CDR2 YYNGEE. Between the trimmed V and J ends, which lost 3 bases and 3 bases, there was a span of 27 bases. The CDR3, as DNA: TGTGCCAGCAGCGGGGGGGGGCAGGGGTCATTTTTTTCAGACTATGGCTACACCTTC. Encoded protein: CASSGGGQGSFFSDYGYTF.

This clone was detected only once. The rearrangement links TRBV7-9 to TRBJ1-1; D perhaps matches TRBD1 (6 bases). Deletions cut 4 bases from V and 10 bases from J, with 19 bases between. The CDR3 length is 14 residues. Germline CDR1 and CDR2: SEHNR and FQNEAQ (reference sequence). CDR3 sequence: CASSSDLRGIRAFF. The CDR3, as DNA: TGTGCCAGCAGCTCAGATCTGAGGGGGATTCGAGCTTTCTTT.

Comment on this clone: Other DNA sequences in the same sample also yield this CDR3. This chain uses TRBV6-5 with TRBJ1-1; TRBD1 matches 8 bases. This CDR3 has 13 residues. In germline, CDR1 is MNHEY, CDR2 SVGAGI. The V segment lost 5 bases and the J segment 4 bases; nucleotides outside the gene matches: 3. The CDR3 nucleotides are TGTGCCAGCAGTCGACAGGGGAGCACTGAAGCTTTCTTT. Translating gives CASSRQGSTEAFF.

The chain is built from TRBV10-2 and TRBJ1-1, with 8 bases that match TRBD1. CDR1 and CDR2 from the germline V gene are WSHSY and SAAADI. This CDR3 spans 17 amino acids. V was pared by 4 bases and J by 0 bases, with 10 bases of the junction left unmatched. Here the CDR3 reads CASSGGQGVYMNTEAFF. CDR3 sequence (DNA): TGCGCCAGCAGTGGAGGACAGGGTGTTTACATGAACACTGAAGCTTTCTTT.